The clone carrying this T cell receptor beta chain has only a few counts. Its antigen is still unknown. Donors were healthy Caucasian individuals from Russia aged roughly 6 to 95. Per the germline V gene, CDR1 is MNHEY and CDR2 is SVGEGT. The germline V and J ends were trimmed by 0 bases and 0 bases, with 6 bases remaining between them. This CDR3 has 14 amino acids. The record originates from a study of blood T cells in healthy people across ages. General study results and limits: Older age coincided with a roughly linear decline in TCR beta diversity per million T cells.

Alongside a J-beta primer mix, a sample-barcoded 5' primer served in a second PCR lasting roughly 7 to 12 cycles. TCRdb used MiXCR to reprocess the 5' RACE reads, holding one entry per CDR3 protein. The sample shows over a million distinct CDR3 sequences, around 59% of them seen only once. J is TRBJ2-7 and V is TRBV6-2 or TRBV6-3, with D tentatively TRBD2 (6 bases). This TCR was recovered from a man aged 18-30 years in good health. Sequencing was done on a sample of blood. DNA for the CDR3: TGTGCCAGCAGTTACTCGGAGGGCTCCTACGAGCAGTACTTC. Its translation: CASSYSEGSYEQYF.